The TCR beta chain under discussion was sequenced for a study of neurological immune-mediated disorders. Germline CDR1 reads SGHRS; CDR2 reads YFSETQ. J lost 2 bases, V lost 4 bases, and 10 bases had no gene match. The length of the CDR3 is 16 residues. The authors made cDNA by 5'RACE with 10-nucleotide random UMIs. TCRdb reanalysed the 5' RACE reads using MiXCR and keeps one entry per CDR3 protein. This sample has 30,000 to 40,000 distinct CDR3 sequences; 11% occur once, and the top ten carry 3.5% to 4%. The time point was: technical triplicate 1. Many counts were recorded for this clonotype. This clonotype was sampled from a man aged 55-75 years with HTLV-1-associated myelopathy (HAM/TSP). Sample: PBMCs. J is TRBJ2-5 and V is TRBV5-1, with 8 bases fitting TRBD1. CDR3 sequence reads: CASSPRTGRSQETQYF. CDR3 in DNA: TGCGCCAGCAGCCCTAGGACAGGGAGATCGCAAGAGACCCAGTACTTC.